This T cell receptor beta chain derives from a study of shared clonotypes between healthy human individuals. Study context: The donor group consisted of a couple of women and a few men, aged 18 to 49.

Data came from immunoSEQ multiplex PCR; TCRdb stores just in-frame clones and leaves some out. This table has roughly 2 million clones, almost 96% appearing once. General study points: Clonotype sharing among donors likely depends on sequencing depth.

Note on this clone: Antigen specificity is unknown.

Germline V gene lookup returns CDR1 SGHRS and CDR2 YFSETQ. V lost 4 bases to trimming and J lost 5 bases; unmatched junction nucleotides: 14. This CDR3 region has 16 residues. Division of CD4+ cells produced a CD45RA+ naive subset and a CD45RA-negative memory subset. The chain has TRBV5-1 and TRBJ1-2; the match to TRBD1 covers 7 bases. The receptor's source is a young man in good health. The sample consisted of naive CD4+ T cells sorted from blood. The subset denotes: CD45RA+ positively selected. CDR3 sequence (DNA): TGCGCCAGCAGCCCGGCCCAGGGGGATCTTTGGTATGGCTACACCTTC. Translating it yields CASSPAQGDLWYGYTF.